A few counts support the clone carrying this T cell receptor (beta chain). Its specificity is not known. The library labeled individual cDNA molecules by adding unique molecular identifiers to them. TCRdb recomputed calls from the RACE reads with MiXCR, one row per CDR3 protein. This table holds around 330,000 distinct CDR3 sequences, around 5% found once. As to time point: pre-sensitization, week 0. Treatment in this sample: therapeutic diphenylcyclopropenone sensitization with weekly scalp DPC. This sample was included in a study of human T cells and chemical hapten exposure. Across the study: Throughout a study of 20 to 25 weeks, patients underwent weekly scalp administration of diphenylcyclopropenone doses. Mostly female, the patients presented with alopecia areata, totalis or universalis.

The CDR3 runs 13 residues. Germline CDR1 reads MNHEY; CDR2 reads SVGAGI. Trimming removed 3 bases at V and 6 bases at J, with 9 bases between. Overall study findings and caveats: After DPC sensitization, TCRs above 1 in 1000 frequency showed no change.

The receptor was derived from a woman between 18 and 29 years old with alopecia areata. Some clones in this sample may be carry-over from other donors' samples. The material sequenced was whole blood, taken in connection with sensitization to the hapten diphenylcyclopropenone (DPC). The V and J genes are TRBV6-5 and TRBJ1-5; D uncertain. This chain's CDR3 is CASSYRLGQPQHF. For the CDR3, the DNA is TGTGCCAGCAGTTATCGTTTAGGTCAGCCCCAGCATTTT.